These T cell receptor beta chains were read from a single sample in a study of blood T cell repertoires in COVID-19. Sequencing was performed with immunoSEQ multiplex PCR; in TCRdb, only in-frame clones are kept and a portion is missing. Here the sample spans tens of thousands of clones, 90% being singletons. The source material was peripheral blood. Source of these receptors: a human donor in a cohort sampled during active COVID-19. The CDR3 runs from the conserved cysteine through the conserved F or W. The order of the fields is V gene, D gene, J gene, clone size, CDR3 DNA, CDR3 protein. D genes are given only for firm matches. Clone size, where shown, is once, few, many, or a class for clones that have expanded.

V: TRBV28
D: TRBD2
J: TRBJ2-1
size: NA
DNA: TGTGCCAGCAGTAGACTAGCGGCCTACAATGAGCAGTTCTTC
CDR3: CASSRLAAYNEQFF

V: TRBV18
D: TRBD1
J: TRBJ1-4
size: NA
DNA: TGTGCCAGCTCACCACCAAGGGACAGAGAGGAAAAACTGTTTTTT
CDR3: CASSPPRDREEKLFF

V: TRBV4-3
D: NA
J: TRBJ2-1
size: NA
DNA: TGCGCCAGCAGCCTCTACGCAACGGACAGTCTCGCTCTCCTAGACAATGAGCAGTTCTTC
CDR3: CASSLYATDSLALLDNEQFF

V: TRBV19
D: TRBD1
J: TRBJ1-2
size: once
DNA: TGTGCCACAACACAGGGGGGGCTCACCGCCCTTAGGTATGGCTACACCTTC
CDR3: CATTQGGLTALRYGYTF

V: TRBV9
D: TRBD2
J: TRBJ2-1
size: NA
DNA: TGTGCCAGCAGCGCAACTAGCGGGAGAAACCATGAGCAGTTCTTC
CDR3: CASSATSGRNHEQFF

V: TRBV4-3
D: TRBD2
J: TRBJ2-2
size: NA
DNA: TGCGCCAGCAGCCAAGATTTGGGGTCGGCGGGGGGTAAAGCCGGGGAGCTGTTTTTT
CDR3: CASSQDLGSAGGKAGELFF

V: TRBV19
D: TRBD1
J: TRBJ1-5
size: NA
DNA: TGTGCCAGTAGTCTCCGGACAGGGGACAATCAGCCCCAGCATTTT
CDR3: CASSLRTGDNQPQHF

V: TRBV18
D: NA
J: TRBJ1-3
size: NA
DNA: TGTGCCAGCTCACCAAATCAGGCTTTAACATCTGGAAACACCATATATTTT
CDR3: CASSPNQALTSGNTIYF

V: TRBV10-3
D: TRBD2
J: TRBJ2-3
size: NA
DNA: TGTGCCGCGGGTGGGGGGGGTACCACAGATACGCAGTATTTT
CDR3: CAAGGGGTTDTQYF

V: TRBV5-6
D: TRBD1
J: TRBJ1-5
size: few
DNA: TGTGCCAGCAGCTATCTACAGGGGGCAGTTAGCAATCAGCCCCAGCATTTT
CDR3: CASSYLQGAVSNQPQHF

V: TRBV7-9
D: TRBD2
J: TRBJ2-1
size: NA
DNA: TGTGCCAGCAGCCGCCCTGGACTAGCGGGAGGGGAGCAGTTCTTC
CDR3: CASSRPGLAGGEQFF

V: TRBV2
D: NA
J: TRBJ2-5
size: NA
DNA: TGTGCCAGCAGTAGGGCCCGAGAGGGGACCCAGTACTTC
CDR3: CASSRAREGTQYF

V: TRBV30
D: TRBD1
J: TRBJ2-4
size: NA
DNA: TGTGCCTGGAGTGGGACGACAGGGGGCTTTGGAAACATTCAGTACTTC
CDR3: CAWSGTTGGFGNIQYF

V: TRBV5-6
D: TRBD2
J: TRBJ2-1
size: NA
DNA: TGTGCCAGCAGCTCACCCGGGACTAGCGGGGGGAAGGGGAATGAGCAGTTCTTC
CDR3: CASSSPGTSGGKGNEQFF

V: TRBV10-3
D: NA
J: TRBJ1-1
size: NA
DNA: TGTGCCATCAGCAGTGACCGGGTCACTGAAGCTTTCTTT
CDR3: CAISSDRVTEAFF

V: TRBV19
D: NA
J: TRBJ2-1
size: NA
DNA: TGTGCCAGTACTGCACTGGGGGCGGGTGAGCAGTTCTTC
CDR3: CASTALGAGEQFF

V: TRBV7-8
D: NA
J: TRBJ2-7
size: NA
DNA: TGTGCCAGCAGCTTAGCGCGTGTAGGGGGCTACGAGCAGTACTTC
CDR3: CASSLARVGGYEQYF